Shown below are 6 T cell receptor beta chains from a single sample sequenced in a study of blood T cell repertoires in COVID-19. Only in-frame clones appear in the TCRdb table, and some are missing; sequencing was by immunoSEQ multiplex PCR. This table holds some 400,000 clones, about 87% found once. Sequencing was done on a sample of peripheral blood. The receptors were gathered from a human donor in a cohort sampled during active COVID-19.

This clone was detected many times. The chain is built from TRBV2 and TRBJ2-2, with 7 nucleotides matching TRBD2. Germline V gene sequence: CDR1 SNHLY, CDR2 FYNNEI. This CDR3 has 15 amino acids. The V gene end was trimmed by 4 bases and the J gene end by 5 bases; junction bases not matched to a gene: 7. As DNA, the CDR3 is TGTGCCAGCAGTGTTGCGGGAGCGGGAACCGGGGAGCTGTTTTTT. This gives the protein CASSVAGAGTGELFF.

This chain links TRBV5-6 with TRBJ2-1; D unresolved. V lost 3 bases to trimming and J lost 5 bases, with 3 bases between them. CDR1 is SGHDT, CDR2 YYEEEE, per germline. The CDR3 extends over 11 amino acids. The CDR3 here is CASSSDNEQFF. CDR3 bases: TGTGCCAGCAGCTCTGACAATGAGCAGTTCTTC.

As to this clone: One junction end disagrees with the germline gene, perhaps due to a read error. The chain combines TRBV6-6 with TRBJ1-2, with TRBD1 matching over 7 bases. Germline V CDR1 and CDR2: MNHNY, SVGAGI (reference sequence). CDR3 size: 16 residues. The CDR3 protein is CASSYSFYRGHYGYTF. The DNA for the CDR3 is TGTGCCAGCAGTTACTCCTTTTACAGGGGACACTACGGCTACACCTTC.

The genes are TRBV6-8 and TRBJ1-5; D may be TRBD1 (6 bases). This CDR3 region has 16 residues. Germline values: CDR1 MNHGY, CDR2 SAAAGT. V was pared by 5 bases and J by 0 bases, with 14 bases between. The CDR3 region is CASSHAGATSNQPQHF. The DNA for the CDR3 is TGTGCCAGCAGTCACGCAGGGGCCACTAGCAATCAGCCCCAGCATTTT.

This clone occurred once. CDR3 sequence (DNA): TGTGCCAGCAGCCCCGGGCTTGGGGGGAATGAGCAGTTCTTC. Translation: CASSPGLGGNEQFF. V usage is TRBV7-8 and J usage is TRBJ2-1; D is perhaps TRBD2 (6 bases). Germline lookup yields CDR1 SGHVS and CDR2 FQNEAQ. This CDR3 spans 14 amino acids. The V gene lost 5 bases and the J gene lost 7 bases, with 15 bases spanning the gap.

The genes are TRBV7-3 and TRBJ1-1, with TRBD1 as a possible D gene (6 bases). Germline V gene lookup returns CDR1 SGHTA and CDR2 FQGTGA. The CDR3 contains 14 residues. V was trimmed by 5 bases and J by 2 bases, leaving 12 bases between them. As DNA, the CDR3 is TGTGCCAGCAGCCGCGAAGGGACAAACACTGAAGCTTTCTTT. It specifies CASSREGTNTEAFF.